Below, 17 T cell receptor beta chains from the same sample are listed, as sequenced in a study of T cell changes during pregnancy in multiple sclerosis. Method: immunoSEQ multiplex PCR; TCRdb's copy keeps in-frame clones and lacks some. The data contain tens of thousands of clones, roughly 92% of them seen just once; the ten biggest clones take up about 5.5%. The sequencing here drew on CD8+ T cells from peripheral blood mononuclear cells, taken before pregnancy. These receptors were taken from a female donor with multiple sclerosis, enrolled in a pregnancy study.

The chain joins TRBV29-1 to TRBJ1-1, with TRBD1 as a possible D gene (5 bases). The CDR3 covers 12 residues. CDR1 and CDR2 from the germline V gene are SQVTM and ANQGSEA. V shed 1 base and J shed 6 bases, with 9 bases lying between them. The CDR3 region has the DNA TGCAGCGTTGAAGGTCGACAGTCTGAAGCTTTCTTT. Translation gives CSVEGRQSEAFF.

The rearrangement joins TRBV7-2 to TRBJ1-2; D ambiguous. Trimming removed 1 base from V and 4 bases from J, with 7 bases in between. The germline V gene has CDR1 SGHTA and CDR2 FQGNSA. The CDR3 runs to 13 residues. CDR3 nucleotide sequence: TGTGCCAGCAGCTTAGGCAGTCTCTATGGCTACACCTTC. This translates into CASSLGSLYGYTF.

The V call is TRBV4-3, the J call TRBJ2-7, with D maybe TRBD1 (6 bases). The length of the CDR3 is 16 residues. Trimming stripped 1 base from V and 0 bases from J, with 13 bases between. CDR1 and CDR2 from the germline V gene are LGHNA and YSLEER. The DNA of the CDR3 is TGCGCCAGCAGCCAAGGCTGGACAGAGTACTCCTACGAGCAGTACTTC. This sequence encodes CASSQGWTEYSYEQYF.

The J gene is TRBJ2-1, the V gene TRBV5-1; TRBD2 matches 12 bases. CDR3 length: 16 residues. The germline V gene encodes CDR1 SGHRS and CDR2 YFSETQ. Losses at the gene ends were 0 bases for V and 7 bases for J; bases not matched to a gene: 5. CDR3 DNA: TGCGCCAGCAGCTTGGCTAGCGGGAGGGCCATGAATGAGCAGTTCTTC. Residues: CASSLASGRAMNEQFF.

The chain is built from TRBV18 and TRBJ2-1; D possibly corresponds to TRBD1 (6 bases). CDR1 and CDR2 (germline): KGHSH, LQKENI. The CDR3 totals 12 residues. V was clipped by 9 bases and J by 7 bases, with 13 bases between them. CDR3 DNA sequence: TGTGCCAGTAAACAGGGCCCAAATGAGCAGTTCTTC. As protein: CASKQGPNEQFF.

The CDR3 DNA reads as TGTGCCACCAGCGGTACAGGGGGAAATGAGCAGTTCTTC. It is translated as CATSGTGGNEQFF. The J gene is TRBJ2-1, the V gene TRBV15; 8 bases agree with TRBD1. The ends lost 5 bases at V and 7 bases at J; junction bases unmatched: 4. The CDR3 has 13 amino acids. Germline-derived CDR1 and CDR2 are LNHNV and YYDKDF (reference sequence).

This chain's CDR3 is CASSFQEMNTEAFF. The CDR3 nucleotides are TGTGCCAGCAGTTTTCAGGAAATGAACACTGAAGCTTTCTTT. The chain is built from TRBV28 and TRBJ1-1; D is ambiguous. This CDR3 contains 14 residues. V lost 3 bases and J lost 0, with 8 bases in between. Germline CDR1 MDHEN, CDR2 SYDVKM.

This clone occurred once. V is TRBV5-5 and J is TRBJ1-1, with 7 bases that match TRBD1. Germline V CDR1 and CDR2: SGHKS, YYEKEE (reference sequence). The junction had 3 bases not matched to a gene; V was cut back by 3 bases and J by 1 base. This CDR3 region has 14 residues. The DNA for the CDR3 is TGTGCCAGCAGCTCGGGACAGAGGAACACTGAAGCTTTCTTT. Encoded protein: CASSSGQRNTEAFF. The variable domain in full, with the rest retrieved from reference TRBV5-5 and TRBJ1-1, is DAGVTQSPTHLIKTRGQQVTLRCSPISGHKSVSWYQQVLGQGPQFIFQYYEKEERGRGNFPDRFSARQFPNYSSELNVNALLLGDSALYLCASSSGQRNTEAFFGQGTRLTVV.

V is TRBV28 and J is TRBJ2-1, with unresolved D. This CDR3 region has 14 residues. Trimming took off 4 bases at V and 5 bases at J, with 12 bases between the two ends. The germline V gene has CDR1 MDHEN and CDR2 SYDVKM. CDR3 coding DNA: TGTGCCAGCAGTTCTCCACTACGGGACAATGAGCAGTTCTTC. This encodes CASSSPLRDNEQFF.

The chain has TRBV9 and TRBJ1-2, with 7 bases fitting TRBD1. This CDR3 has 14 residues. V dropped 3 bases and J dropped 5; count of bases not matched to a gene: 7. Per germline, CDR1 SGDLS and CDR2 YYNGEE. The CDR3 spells CASSARTGYYGYTF. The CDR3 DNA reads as TGTGCCAGCAGCGCCCGGACAGGTTATTATGGCTACACCTTC.

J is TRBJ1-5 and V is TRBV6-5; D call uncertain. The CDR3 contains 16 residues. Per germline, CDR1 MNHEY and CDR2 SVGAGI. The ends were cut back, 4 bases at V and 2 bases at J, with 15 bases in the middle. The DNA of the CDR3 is TGTGCCAGCAGTTCCCACCTCGAAGTAGGCAATCAGCCCCAGCATTTT. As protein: CASSSHLEVGNQPQHF.

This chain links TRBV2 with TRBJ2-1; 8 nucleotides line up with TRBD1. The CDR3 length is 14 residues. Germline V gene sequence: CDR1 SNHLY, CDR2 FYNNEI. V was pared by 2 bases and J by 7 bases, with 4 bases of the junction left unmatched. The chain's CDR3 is CASSEWDRKNEQFF. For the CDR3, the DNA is TGTGCCAGCAGTGAATGGGACAGGAAAAATGAGCAGTTCTTC.

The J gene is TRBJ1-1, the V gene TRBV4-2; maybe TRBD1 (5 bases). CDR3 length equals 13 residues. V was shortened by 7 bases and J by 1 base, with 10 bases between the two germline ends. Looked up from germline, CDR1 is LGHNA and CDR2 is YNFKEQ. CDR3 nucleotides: TGTGCCAGCAAGGTCAGGGCGAACACTGAAGCTTTCTTT. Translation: CASKVRANTEAFF.

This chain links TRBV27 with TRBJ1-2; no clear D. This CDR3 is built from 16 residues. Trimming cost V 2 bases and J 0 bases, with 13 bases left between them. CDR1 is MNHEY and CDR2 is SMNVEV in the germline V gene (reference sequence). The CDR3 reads CASSLGLAGANYGYTF. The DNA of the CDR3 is TGTGCCAGCAGTTTAGGCCTTGCGGGAGCTAACTATGGCTACACCTTC.

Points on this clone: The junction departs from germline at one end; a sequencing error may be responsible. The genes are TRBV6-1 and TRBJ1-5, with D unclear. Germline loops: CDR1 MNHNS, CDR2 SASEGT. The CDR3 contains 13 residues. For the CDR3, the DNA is TGTGCCAGCAATGAATATAGCAATCAGCCCCAGCATTTT. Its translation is CASNEYSNQPQHF.

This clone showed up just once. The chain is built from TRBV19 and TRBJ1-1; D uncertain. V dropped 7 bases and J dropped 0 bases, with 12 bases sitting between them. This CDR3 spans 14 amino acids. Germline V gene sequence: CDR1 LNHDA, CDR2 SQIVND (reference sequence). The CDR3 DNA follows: TGTGCCAGTACCCCCAGTTCCATGAACACTGAAGCTTTCTTT. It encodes CASTPSSMNTEAFF.

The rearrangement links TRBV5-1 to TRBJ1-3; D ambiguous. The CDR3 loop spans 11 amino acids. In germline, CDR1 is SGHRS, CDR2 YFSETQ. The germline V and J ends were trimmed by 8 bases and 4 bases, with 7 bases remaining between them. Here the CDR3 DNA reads TGCGCCAGTACCACAGGAAACACCATATATTTT. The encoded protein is CASTTGNTIYF.